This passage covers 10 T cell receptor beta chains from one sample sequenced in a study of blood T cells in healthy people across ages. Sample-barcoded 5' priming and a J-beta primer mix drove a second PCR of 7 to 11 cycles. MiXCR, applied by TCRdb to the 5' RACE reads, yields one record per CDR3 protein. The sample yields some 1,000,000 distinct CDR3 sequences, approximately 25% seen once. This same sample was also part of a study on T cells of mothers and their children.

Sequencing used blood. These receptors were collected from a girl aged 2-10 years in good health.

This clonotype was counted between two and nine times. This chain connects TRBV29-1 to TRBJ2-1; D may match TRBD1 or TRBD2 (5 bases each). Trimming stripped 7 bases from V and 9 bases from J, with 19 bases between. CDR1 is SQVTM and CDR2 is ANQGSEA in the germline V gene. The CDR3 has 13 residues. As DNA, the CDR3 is TGCAGCGGAACCCTCGGGGACCACCGTGAGCAGTTCTTC. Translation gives CSGTLGDHREQFF.

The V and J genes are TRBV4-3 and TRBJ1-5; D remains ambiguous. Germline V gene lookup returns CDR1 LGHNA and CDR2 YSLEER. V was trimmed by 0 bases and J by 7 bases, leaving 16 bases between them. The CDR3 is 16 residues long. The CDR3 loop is CASSQDYSSITQPQHF. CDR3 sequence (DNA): TGCGCCAGCAGCCAAGATTATTCCTCGATAACCCAGCCCCAGCATTTT.

The CDR3 sequence is CSVEAETTDTQYF. CDR3 in DNA: TGCAGCGTTGAGGCCGAGACTACAGATACGCAGTATTTT. The chain has TRBV29-1 and TRBJ2-3; D not resolved. The V and J ends lost 3 bases and 3 bases respectively, with 10 bases between them. Germline V lookup: CDR1 SQVTM, CDR2 ANQGSEA. CDR3 size: 13 residues.

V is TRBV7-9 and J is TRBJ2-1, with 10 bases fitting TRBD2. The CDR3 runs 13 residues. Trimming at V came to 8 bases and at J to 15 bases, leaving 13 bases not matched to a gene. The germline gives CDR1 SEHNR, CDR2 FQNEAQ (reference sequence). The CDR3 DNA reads TGTGCCAGCTCTAGAGAAGCGGGGGGGCCTTGGTTCTTC. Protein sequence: CASSREAGGPWFF.

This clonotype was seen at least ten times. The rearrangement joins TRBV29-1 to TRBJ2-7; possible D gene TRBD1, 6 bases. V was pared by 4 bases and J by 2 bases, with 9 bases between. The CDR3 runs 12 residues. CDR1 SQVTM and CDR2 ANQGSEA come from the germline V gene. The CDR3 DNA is TGCAGCGTTGTGACAGGACCCTACGAGCAGTACTTC. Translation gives CSVVTGPYEQYF.

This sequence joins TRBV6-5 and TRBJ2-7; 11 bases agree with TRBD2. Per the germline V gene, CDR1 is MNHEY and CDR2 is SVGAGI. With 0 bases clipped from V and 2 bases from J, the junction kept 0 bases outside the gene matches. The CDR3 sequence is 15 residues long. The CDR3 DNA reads TGTGCCAGCAGTTACTCGACTAGCGGGACCTACGAGCAGTACTTC. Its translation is CASSYSTSGTYEQYF.

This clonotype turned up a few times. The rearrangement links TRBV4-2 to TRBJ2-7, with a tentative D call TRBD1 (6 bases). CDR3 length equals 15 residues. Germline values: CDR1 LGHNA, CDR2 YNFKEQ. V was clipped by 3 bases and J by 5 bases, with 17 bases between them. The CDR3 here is CASSQVYSGVNEQYF. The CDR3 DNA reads TGTGCCAGCAGCCAGGTTTATTCAGGGGTGAACGAGCAGTACTTC.

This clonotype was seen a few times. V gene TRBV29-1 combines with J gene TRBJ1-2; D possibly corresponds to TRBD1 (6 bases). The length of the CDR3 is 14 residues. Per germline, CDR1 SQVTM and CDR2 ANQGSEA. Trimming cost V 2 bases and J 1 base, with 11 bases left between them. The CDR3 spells CSVEPEGVNYGYTF. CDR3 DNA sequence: TGCAGCGTTGAACCTGAGGGGGTTAACTATGGCTACACCTTC.

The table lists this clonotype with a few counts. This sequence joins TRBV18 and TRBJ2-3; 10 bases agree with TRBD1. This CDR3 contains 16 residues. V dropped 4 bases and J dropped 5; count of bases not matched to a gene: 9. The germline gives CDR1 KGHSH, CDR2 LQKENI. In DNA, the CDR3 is TGTGCCAGCTCACTCACGGGACAGGGGCCAGGAGATACGCAGTATTTT. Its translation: CASSLTGQGPGDTQYF.

Here the CDR3 reads CASSNDSEQFF. CDR3 nucleotides: TGTGCCAGCAGCAACGACAGCGAGCAGTTCTTC. J is TRBJ2-1 and V is TRBV9; D perhaps matches TRBD1 (5 bases). The CDR3 is made up of 11 amino acids. Germline CDR1 and CDR2: SGDLS and YYNGEE. Trimming took 4 bases from V and 10 from J, leaving 9 bases between them.